This is a list of T cell receptor beta chains from one sample in a study of siplizumab effects on memory and regulatory T cells. Only in-frame clones appear in the TCRdb table, and some are missing; sequencing was by immunoSEQ multiplex PCR. The sample holds around 100,000 clones, more than 90% seen once. Sequenced input: CD4+ T cells sorted from blood. Receptor source: a human donor in good health. Some clones in this sample may be carry-over from other donors' samples. Each CDR3 is given with its conserved first and last residue. The order of the fields is clone size, V gene, J gene, CDR3 protein. Part of the rows lack a size; the others show once, few, many or a class for expanded clones.

abundance: NA; v_gene: TRBV7-3; j_gene: TRBJ2-3; CDR3aa: CASSTLAGTTDTQYF
abundance: NA; v_gene: TRBV18; j_gene: TRBJ2-1; CDR3aa: CASSPGTTRGEQFF
abundance: NA; v_gene: TRBV9; j_gene: TRBJ2-7; CDR3aa: CASSVEPTGGEQYF
abundance: NA; v_gene: TRBV30; j_gene: TRBJ2-2; CDR3aa: CAWSKLNTGELFF
abundance: NA; v_gene: TRBV7-3; j_gene: TRBJ2-3; CDR3aa: CASSLDRGADTQYF
abundance: NA; v_gene: TRBV11-3; j_gene: TRBJ2-7; CDR3aa: CASSLVWLWIAYEQYF
abundance: NA; v_gene: TRBV19; j_gene: TRBJ1-1; CDR3aa: CASSPPRVNTEAFF
abundance: NA; v_gene: TRBV28; j_gene: TRBJ2-3; CDR3aa: CASSPPAGLVDTQYF
abundance: NA; v_gene: TRBV18; j_gene: TRBJ1-5; CDR3aa: CASSRPGPPGPQHF
abundance: NA; v_gene: TRBV29-1; j_gene: TRBJ2-5; CDR3aa: CSAHGGLTMSQYF
abundance: NA; v_gene: TRBV6-5; j_gene: TRBJ2-7; CDR3aa: CASSYRGSEQYF
abundance: NA; v_gene: TRBV19; j_gene: TRBJ1-5; CDR3aa: CASSITVWDRQPQHF
abundance: NA; v_gene: TRBV29-1; j_gene: TRBJ2-3; CDR3aa: CSTRTSGSTDTQYF
abundance: NA; v_gene: TRBV2; j_gene: TRBJ2-5; CDR3aa: CASSEGEGIGQETQYF
abundance: NA; v_gene: TRBV13; j_gene: TRBJ2-1; CDR3aa: CASSRGLAGDGEQFF
abundance: NA; v_gene: TRBV7-9; j_gene: TRBJ2-7; CDR3aa: CASSSISGRGYEQYF
abundance: once; v_gene: TRBV10-3; j_gene: TRBJ2-1; CDR3aa: CASSYTLGEQFF
abundance: NA; v_gene: TRBV7-3; j_gene: TRBJ2-5; CDR3aa: CASSLAARNQETQYF
abundance: NA; v_gene: TRBV5-1; j_gene: TRBJ2-7; CDR3aa: CASSPQQGVSFEQYF
abundance: NA; v_gene: TRBV28; j_gene: TRBJ1-2; CDR3aa: CASSLSKGSSYGYTF
abundance: NA; v_gene: TRBV18; j_gene: TRBJ1-1; CDR3aa: CASSPKRAQGGMNTEAFF
abundance: NA; v_gene: TRBV7-2; j_gene: TRBJ2-5; CDR3aa: CASSLDGRASETQYF
abundance: once; v_gene: TRBV28; j_gene: TRBJ2-3; CDR3aa: CASSPARKAGGDTQYF
abundance: NA; v_gene: TRBV15; j_gene: TRBJ2-7; CDR3aa: CATSRGGTQGRTGQYF
abundance: NA; v_gene: TRBV29-1; j_gene: TRBJ2-5; CDR3aa: CSVGTSQETQYF
abundance: NA; v_gene: TRBV19; j_gene: TRBJ2-3; CDR3aa: CASNDRAGGPDTQYF
abundance: NA; v_gene: TRBV9; j_gene: TRBJ1-3; CDR3aa: CASSEEGQGSGNTIYF
abundance: NA; v_gene: TRBV28; j_gene: TRBJ2-7; CDR3aa: CASSPPDRAYEQYF
abundance: NA; v_gene: TRBV2; j_gene: TRBJ2-5; CDR3aa: CASSGRTGETETQYF
abundance: once; v_gene: TRBV2; j_gene: TRBJ2-1; CDR3aa: CASSAESGHEQFF
abundance: NA; v_gene: TRBV19; j_gene: TRBJ2-1; CDR3aa: CASRASDRYNEQFF
abundance: NA; v_gene: TRBV2; j_gene: TRBJ2-5; CDR3aa: CASSELRRGNQETQYF
abundance: few; v_gene: TRBV23-1; j_gene: TRBJ1-1; CDR3aa: CASTYRDRGSEAFF
abundance: NA; v_gene: TRBV9; j_gene: TRBJ2-7; CDR3aa: CASSPGGSGIHEQYF
abundance: NA; v_gene: TRBV6-1; j_gene: TRBJ1-3; CDR3aa: CASINFYGVGNTIYF
abundance: NA; v_gene: TRBV9; j_gene: TRBJ2-5; CDR3aa: CASSVSPGRGETQYF
abundance: NA; v_gene: TRBV5-6; j_gene: TRBJ1-1; CDR3aa: CASSLVVPEAFF
abundance: NA; v_gene: TRBV11-1; j_gene: TRBJ1-3; CDR3aa: CASSRFTTAGNTIYF
abundance: NA; v_gene: TRBV7-3; j_gene: TRBJ2-7; CDR3aa: CASSLKLEGRAYEQYF
abundance: NA; v_gene: TRBV5-1; j_gene: TRBJ2-3; CDR3aa: CASSLGTSRPTDTQYF
abundance: NA; v_gene: TRBV28; j_gene: TRBJ2-1; CDR3aa: CASSSYNEQFF
abundance: NA; v_gene: TRBV7-2; j_gene: TRBJ2-7; CDR3aa: CASSLAGTSYEQYF
abundance: NA; v_gene: TRBV29-1; j_gene: TRBJ1-2; CDR3aa: CSVEPGPNYGYTF
abundance: NA; v_gene: TRBV30; j_gene: TRBJ1-4; CDR3aa: CAWRKQGGNEKLFF
abundance: NA; v_gene: TRBV4-2; j_gene: TRBJ1-2; CDR3aa: CASSQERWEGANYGYTF
abundance: NA; v_gene: TRBV5-1; j_gene: TRBJ1-6; CDR3aa: CASGKEEAYNSPLHF
abundance: NA; v_gene: TRBV28; j_gene: TRBJ2-1; CDR3aa: CASSSKYRTLYNEQFF
abundance: NA; v_gene: TRBV19; j_gene: TRBJ1-3; CDR3aa: CAKHRGGGNTIYF
abundance: NA; v_gene: TRBV5-6; j_gene: TRBJ2-7; CDR3aa: CASSLGGTEYEQYF
abundance: NA; v_gene: TRBV29-1; j_gene: TRBJ1-2; CDR3aa: CSTRTGHYGYTF
abundance: NA; v_gene: TRBV5-1; j_gene: TRBJ1-4; CDR3aa: CASSSGPGTGDEKLFF
abundance: NA; v_gene: TRBV11-2; j_gene: TRBJ2-1; CDR3aa: CASSYPRPNEQFF
abundance: NA; v_gene: TRBV7-3; j_gene: TRBJ2-7; CDR3aa: CASSSGVSRNGTSYEQYF
abundance: NA; v_gene: TRBV19; j_gene: TRBJ1-2; CDR3aa: CASSKTANYGYTF
abundance: NA; v_gene: TRBV7-8; j_gene: TRBJ1-5; CDR3aa: CASRLRGGTGEGGNQPQHF
abundance: NA; v_gene: TRBV7-2; j_gene: TRBJ2-2; CDR3aa: CASSLVSRTGELFF
abundance: NA; v_gene: TRBV29-1; j_gene: TRBJ1-2; CDR3aa: CSALRQVSDYTF
abundance: NA; v_gene: TRBV7-9; j_gene: TRBJ1-1; CDR3aa: CASSDGRETEAFF